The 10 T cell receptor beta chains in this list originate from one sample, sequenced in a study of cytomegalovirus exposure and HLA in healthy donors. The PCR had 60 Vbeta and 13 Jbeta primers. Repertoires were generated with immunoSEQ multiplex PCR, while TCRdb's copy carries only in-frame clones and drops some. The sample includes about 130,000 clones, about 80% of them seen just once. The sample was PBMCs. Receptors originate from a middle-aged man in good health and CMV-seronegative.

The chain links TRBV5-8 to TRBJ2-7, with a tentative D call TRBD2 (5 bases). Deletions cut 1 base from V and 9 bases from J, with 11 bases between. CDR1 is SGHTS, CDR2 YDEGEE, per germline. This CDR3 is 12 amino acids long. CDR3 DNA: TGTGCCAGCAGCTTGTCGGGATTTGGGCAGTACTTC. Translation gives CASSLSGFGQYF. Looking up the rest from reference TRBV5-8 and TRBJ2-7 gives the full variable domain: EAGVTQSPTHLIKTRGQQATLRCSPISGHTSVYWYQQALGLGLQFLLWYDEGEERNRGNFPPRFSGRQFPNYSSELNVNALELEDSALYLCASSLSGFGQYFGPGTRLTVT.

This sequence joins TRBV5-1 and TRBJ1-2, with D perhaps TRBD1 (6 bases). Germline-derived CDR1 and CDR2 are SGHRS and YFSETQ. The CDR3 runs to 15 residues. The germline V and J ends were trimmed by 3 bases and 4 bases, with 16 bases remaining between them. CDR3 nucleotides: TGCGCCAGCAGCTCTGACCTGACAGGAACCTATGGCTACACCTTC. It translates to CASSSDLTGTYGYTF.

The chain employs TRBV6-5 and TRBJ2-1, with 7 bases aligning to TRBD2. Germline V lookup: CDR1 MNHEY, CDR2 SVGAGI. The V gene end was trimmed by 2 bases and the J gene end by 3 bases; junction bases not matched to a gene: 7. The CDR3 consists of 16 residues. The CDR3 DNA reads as TGTGCCAGCAGTTACCGCGGGAGTCCGTTCTACAATGAGCAGTTCTTC. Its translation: CASSYRGSPFYNEQFF.

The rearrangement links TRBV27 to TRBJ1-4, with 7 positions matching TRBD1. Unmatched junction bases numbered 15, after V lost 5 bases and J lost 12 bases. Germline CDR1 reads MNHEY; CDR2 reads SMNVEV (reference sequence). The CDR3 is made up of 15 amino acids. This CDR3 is CASSRGGEFKVELFF. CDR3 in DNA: TGTGCCAGCAGTAGAGGGGGCGAGTTTAAGGTGGAACTGTTTTTT.

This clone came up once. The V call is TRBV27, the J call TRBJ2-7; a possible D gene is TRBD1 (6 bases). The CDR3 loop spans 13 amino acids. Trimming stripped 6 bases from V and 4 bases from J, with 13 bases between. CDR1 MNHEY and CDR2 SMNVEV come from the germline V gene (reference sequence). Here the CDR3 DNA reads TGTGCCAGCAGGCCACAGGGCTCATACGAGCAGTACTTC. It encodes CASRPQGSYEQYF.

CDR3 DNA sequence: TGTGCCAGCAGCCGTATGAACACTGAAGCTTTCTTT. As protein: CASSRMNTEAFF. The chain links TRBV7-2 to TRBJ1-1, with D uncertain. Germline-derived CDR1 and CDR2 are SGHTA and FQGNSA. The CDR3 is made up of 12 amino acids. V gave up 5 bases and J gave up 0 bases, with 4 bases separating them.

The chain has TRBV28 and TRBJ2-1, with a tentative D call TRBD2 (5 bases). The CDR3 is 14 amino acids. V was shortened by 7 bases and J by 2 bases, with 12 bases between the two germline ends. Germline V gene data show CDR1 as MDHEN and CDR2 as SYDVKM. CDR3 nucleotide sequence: TGTGCCAGCAACCTTATCGGGACCTACAATGAGCAGTTCTTC. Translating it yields CASNLIGTYNEQFF. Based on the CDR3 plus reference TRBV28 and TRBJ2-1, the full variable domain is DVKVTQSSRYLVKRTGEKVFLECVQDMDHENMFWYRQDPGLGLRLIYFSYDVKMKEKGDIPEGYSVSREKKERFSLILESASTNQTSMYLCASNLIGTYNEQFFGPGTRLTVL.

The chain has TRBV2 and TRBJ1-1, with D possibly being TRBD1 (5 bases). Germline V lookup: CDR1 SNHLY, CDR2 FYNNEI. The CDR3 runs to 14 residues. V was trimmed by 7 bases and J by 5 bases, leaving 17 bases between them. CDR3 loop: CASKGLVGGTEAFF. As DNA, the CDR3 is TGTGCCAGCAAGGGTTTGGTGGGGGGGACTGAAGCTTTCTTT.

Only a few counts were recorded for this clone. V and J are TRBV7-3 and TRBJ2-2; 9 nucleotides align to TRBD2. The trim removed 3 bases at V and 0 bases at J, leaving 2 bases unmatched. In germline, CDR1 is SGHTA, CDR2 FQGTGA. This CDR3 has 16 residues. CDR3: CASSFSGGANTGELFF. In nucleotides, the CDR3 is TGTGCCAGCAGCTTTAGCGGGGGAGCGAACACCGGGGAGCTGTTTTTT.

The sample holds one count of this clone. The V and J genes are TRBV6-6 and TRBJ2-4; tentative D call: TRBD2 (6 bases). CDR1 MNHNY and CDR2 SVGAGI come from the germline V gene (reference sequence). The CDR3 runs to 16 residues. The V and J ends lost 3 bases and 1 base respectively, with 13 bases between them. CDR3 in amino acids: CASSYRRAWAKNIQYF. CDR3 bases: TGTGCCAGCAGTTATCGGAGGGCGTGGGCCAAAAACATTCAGTACTTC.